The 32 T cell receptor beta chains presented below share a single source sample, sequenced in a study of T cells after yellow fever vaccination. TCRdb analysed the 5' RACE reads with MiXCR anew, one entry per CDR3 protein. The table includes about 300,000 distinct CDR3 sequences, roughly 9% detected once. Sequenced material: CD4+ T cells sorted from PBMCs, taken 5 days after the yellow fever booster vaccination. The receptors shown here come from a man aged 18 to 30 who received the YFV17D yellow fever vaccine.

This sequence joins TRBV6-5 and TRBJ2-7; the match to TRBD1 covers 7 bases. V lost 6 bases and J lost 6; bases outside the gene matches: 11. This CDR3 region has 14 residues. Germline V lookup: CDR1 MNHEY, CDR2 SVGAGI. CDR3 in DNA: TGTGCCAGCAGCCCGTACAGGGGTCCCGTCGAGCAGTACGTC. Encoded protein: CASSPYRGPVEQYV.

The sample holds many counts of this clonotype. The CDR3 DNA follows: TGTGCCAGTCGGGATGATGTGAACACTGAAGCTTTCTTT. Translated, it gives CASRDDVNTEAFF. The chain recombines TRBV27 with TRBJ1-1, with D hard to call. V lost 9 bases and J lost 0, with 11 bases in between. The germline V gene has CDR1 MNHEY and CDR2 SMNVEV (reference sequence). The CDR3 contains 13 residues.

This clonotype appeared once. The V gene is TRBV13, the J gene TRBJ2-3, with D possibly called TRBD1 or TRBD2 (5 bases each). Germline V gene data show CDR1 as PRHDT and CDR2 as FYEKMQ (reference sequence). The CDR3 length is 15 residues. Trimming took 5 bases from V and 0 from J, leaving 12 bases between them. CDR3 bases: TGTGCCAGCAGCCCGTACCGGGACAGCACAGATACGCAGTATTTT. Translated: CASSPYRDSTDTQYF.

This clonotype was counted a few times. The chain joins TRBV12-3 or TRBV12-4 to TRBJ2-1; no clear D gene. The CDR3 has 14 residues. Trimming cost V 3 bases and J 2 bases, with 8 bases left between them. CDR3 amino acids: CASSFREAYNEQFF. The CDR3 nucleotides read TGTGCCAGCAGTTTCCGTGAGGCCTACAATGAGCAGTTCTTC.

This clonotype appeared many times. The chain employs TRBV7-2 and TRBJ1-6; D unclear. The ends were cut back, 3 bases at V and 7 bases at J, with 4 bases in the middle. The CDR3 totals 12 residues. CDR1 is SGHTA, CDR2 FQGNSA, per germline. CDR3 protein: CASSLENSPLHF. Written as DNA, the CDR3 is TGTGCCAGCAGCTTGGAGAATTCACCCCTCCACTTT.

This clonotype was counted at least ten times. V and J are TRBV5-1 and TRBJ1-2; D call uncertain. Per the germline V gene, CDR1 is SGHRS and CDR2 is YFSETQ. V dropped 0 bases and J dropped 0 bases, with 6 bases sitting between them. The CDR3 sequence is 14 residues long. The CDR3 region is CASSLEQTNYGYTF. CDR3 DNA: TGCGCCAGCAGCTTGGAACAGACTAACTATGGCTACACCTTC.

This clonotype has only a few counts. The chain links TRBV3-2 to TRBJ2-7; the table's D call, TRBD2, has no DNA check behind it. TRBV3-2 is annotated as a pseudogene. This CDR3 has 17 amino acids. CDR3 amino acids: CASSQDWPGLWTCEQYV. DNA for the CDR3: TGTGCCAGCAGCCAAGATTGGCCGGGACTATGGACCTGCGAGCAGTACGTC.

The chain couples TRBV5-6 to TRBJ1-5; D is unclear. V dropped 4 bases and J dropped 2 bases, with 13 bases sitting between them. The germline gives CDR1 SGHDT, CDR2 YYEEEE. CDR3 length: 15 residues. The CDR3 nucleotides read TGTGCCAGCAGCCTCCGGTTCATGGGCAATCAGCCCCAGCATTTT. Protein: CASSLRFMGNQPQHF.

This clonotype was seen a few times. This chain links TRBV9 with TRBJ2-3; 7 bases map to TRBD2. V lost 1 base, J lost 2 bases, and 7 bases stayed unmatched. This CDR3 is 16 amino acids long. Looked up from germline, CDR1 is SGDLS and CDR2 is YYNGEE. CDR3 amino acids: CASSVTGAGHTDTQYF. The CDR3 nucleotides are TGTGCCAGCAGCGTAACGGGAGCGGGGCACACAGATACGCAGTATTTT.

The rearrangement joins TRBV5-1 to TRBJ2-7; no firm D call. Between the trimmed V and J ends, which lost 0 bases and 2 bases, there was a span of 12 bases. The CDR3 extends over 15 amino acids. Germline values: CDR1 SGHRS, CDR2 YFSETQ. The CDR3 nucleotides read TGCGCCAGCAGCTTGGGCCATGTACAGACCTACGAGCAGTACTTC. Translating gives CASSLGHVQTYEQYF.

The rearrangement links TRBV27 to TRBJ2-5; 15 bases line up with TRBD2. With V trimmed by 5 bases and J by 5 bases, 6 bases remained unmatched. Germline V lookup: CDR1 MNHEY, CDR2 SMNVEV (reference sequence). The CDR3 totals 16 residues. In nucleotides, the CDR3 is TGTGCCAGCAGTATCTCCGGGACTAGCGGGGGGGAGACCCAGTACTTC. Its translation: CASSISGTSGGETQYF.

The J gene is TRBJ2-1, the V gene TRBV18; D perhaps matches TRBD2 (6 bases). V lost 3 bases, J lost 8 bases, and 14 bases lay in between. Germline V lookup: CDR1 KGHSH, CDR2 LQKENI. The CDR3 consists of 14 residues. The CDR3 loop reads CASSPGGSLYEQFF. CDR3 DNA: TGTGCCAGCTCACCTGGAGGGTCTCTGTATGAGCAGTTCTTC. The full variable domain, its missing parts supplied by reference TRBV18 and TRBJ2-1, is NAGVMQNPRHLVRRRGQEARLRCSPMKGHSHVYWYRQLPEEGLKFMVYLQKENIIDESGMPKERFSAEFPKEGPSILRIQQVVRGDSAAYFCASSPGGSLYEQFFGPGTRLTVL.

The chain is built from TRBV29-1 and TRBJ2-3; 11 bases match TRBD1. This CDR3 is 14 amino acids long. V lost 6 bases to trimming and J lost 6 bases; unmatched junction nucleotides: 8. Germline V lookup: CDR1 SQVTM, CDR2 ANQGSEA. The CDR3 region is CSVAPGQGGDTQYF. DNA for the CDR3: TGCAGCGTAGCTCCGGGACAGGGGGGTGATACGCAGTATTTT.

This clonotype was seen repeatedly, ten times or more. The J gene is TRBJ1-5, the V gene TRBV18, with unresolved D. Trimming took off 0 bases at V and 0 bases at J, with 9 bases between the two ends. The germline CDR1 and CDR2 sequences are KGHSH and LQKENI. The CDR3 runs 16 residues. CDR3 sequence: CASSPPGHLSNQPQHF. For the CDR3, the DNA is TGTGCCAGCTCACCACCTGGGCACCTTAGCAATCAGCCCCAGCATTTT.

A few counts support this clonotype. This rearrangement joins TRBV9 to TRBJ2-7, with a tentative D call TRBD2 (6 bases). The CDR3 has 15 amino acids. From germline, CDR1 is SGDLS and CDR2 YYNGEE. Trimming took 4 bases from V and 1 from J, leaving 15 bases between them. The CDR3 nucleotides read TGTGCCAGCAGCCCACCCGGGGGTACTTCCTACGAGCAGTACTTC. It translates to CASSPPGGTSYEQYF.

This clonotype was observed a few times. V gene TRBV10-3 combines with J gene TRBJ1-2; D might be TRBD1 (5 bases). The germline V gene encodes CDR1 ENHRY and CDR2 SYGVKD. Deletions cut 6 bases from V and 6 bases from J, with 17 bases between. The CDR3 is 14 amino acids. The DNA for the CDR3 is TGTGCCATCAGCACCCTGACAGAAGTGGATGGCTACACCTTC. This codes for CAISTLTEVDGYTF.

The table lists this clonotype with many counts. The chain links TRBV5-1 to TRBJ2-1, with 7 bases lining up with TRBD1. Germline assignment: CDR1 SGHRS and CDR2 YFSETQ. This CDR3 has 14 amino acids. V shed 0 bases, J shed 4 bases, and the junction held 1 base outside the gene matches. The chain's CDR3 is CASSLETGYNEQFF. The CDR3 coding sequence is TGCGCCAGCAGCTTGGAGACAGGGTACAATGAGCAGTTCTTC.

This clonotype was recorded many times. This chain links TRBV6-2 or TRBV6-3 with TRBJ2-5; no clear D. Germline V lookup: CDR1 MNHEY, CDR2 SVGEGT. Trimming removed 7 bases from V and 5 bases from J, with 11 bases in between. The CDR3 runs 12 residues. The CDR3 bases are TGTGCCAGCACCAACTCCGGGGAGACCCAGTACTTC. Translation gives CASTNSGETQYF.

This clonotype has a handful of counts. V is TRBV6-2 or TRBV6-3 and J is TRBJ2-7; D might be TRBD1 or TRBD2, each matching 5 bases. The CDR3 loop spans 12 amino acids. Germline V gene data show CDR1 as MNHEY and CDR2 as SVGEGT. V lost 4 bases to trimming and J lost 7 bases, with 11 bases between them. The CDR3 DNA follows: TGTGCCAGCAGTTGGGACCTTCGAGAGCAGTACGTC. Translated, it gives CASSWDLREQYV.

This clonotype was counted only a few times. The chain recombines TRBV7-6 with TRBJ1-2; D perhaps matches TRBD1 (5 bases). Trimming cost V 5 bases and J 4 bases, with 14 bases left between them. Germline V lookup: CDR1 SGHVS, CDR2 FNYEAQ. There are 14 residues in the CDR3. Here the CDR3 reads CASSPAGTGYGYTF. CDR3 coding DNA: TGTGCCAGCAGCCCAGCCGGGACGGGCTATGGCTACACCTTC.

This CDR3 reads CASSALGQVAYGYTF. For the CDR3, the DNA is TGTGCCAGCAGCGCCCTAGGACAGGTTGCCTATGGCTACACCTTC. The chain has TRBV9 and TRBJ1-2; 7 nucleotides align to TRBD1. J gave up 4 bases and V 3 bases, and 9 bases lay outside the gene matches. CDR1 is SGDLS, CDR2 YYNGEE, per germline. The CDR3 extends over 15 amino acids.

This clonotype was counted many times. The gene calls are TRBV29-1 and TRBJ1-3; D gene ambiguous. The CDR3 spans 12 residues. V was trimmed by 7 bases and J by 4 bases, leaving 11 bases between them. Germline CDR1 SQVTM, CDR2 ANQGSEA. The CDR3 DNA sequence: TGCAGCGCCCGGTCGGTCGGAAACACCATATATTTT. Translated: CSARSVGNTIYF.

This clonotype was counted many times. The V gene is TRBV12-3 or TRBV12-4, the J gene TRBJ2-5, with D maybe TRBD2 (6 bases). The CDR3 spans 12 residues. V was pared by 8 bases and J by 5 bases, with 12 bases between. The CDR3 DNA follows: TGTGCCAGCTCGGGGGACGTGGAGACCCAGTACTTC. The encoded protein is CASSGDVETQYF.

The chain links TRBV30 to TRBJ1-2, with 10 bases aligning to TRBD1. V dropped 2 bases and J dropped 6; count of bases not matched to a gene: 3. Germline values: CDR1 GTSNPN, CDR2 SVGIG (reference sequence). The CDR3 is made up of 13 amino acids. The CDR3: CAWSMTGGHGYTF. The CDR3 DNA sequence: TGTGCCTGGAGTATGACAGGGGGCCATGGCTACACCTTC.

This clonotype was counted only a few times. The chain links TRBV5-1 to TRBJ2-1; maybe TRBD1 (6 bases). Germline-derived CDR1 and CDR2 are SGHRS and YFSETQ. This CDR3 has 15 residues. V was clipped by 3 bases and J by 1 base, with 11 bases between them. The CDR3 here is CASSSGAPSYNEQFF. The CDR3 region has the DNA TGCGCCAGCAGCTCAGGGGCCCCTTCCTACAATGAGCAGTTCTTC.

This clonotype was found a few times. The rearrangement joins TRBV29-1 to TRBJ2-1, with TRBD1 as a possible D gene (5 bases). V was pared by 1 base and J by 15 bases, with 13 bases between. The germline V gene has CDR1 SQVTM and CDR2 ANQGSEA. This CDR3 is 11 amino acids long. The DNA for the CDR3 is TGCAGCGTTGAAGGGTCGACAGTTCGGTTCTTC. As protein: CSVEGSTVRFF.

The chain employs TRBV19 and TRBJ2-2, with 11 bases fitting TRBD2. Unmatched junction bases numbered 4, after V lost 3 bases and J lost 4 bases. The CDR3 loop spans 16 amino acids. Germline V gives CDR1 LNHDA, CDR2 SQIVND (reference sequence). CDR3 in DNA: TGTGCCAGTAGTATGGTAGCGGGGGGGCTCACCGGGGAGCTGTTTTTT. Amino acid sequence: CASSMVAGGLTGELFF.

This clonotype occurred many times. The rearrangement joins TRBV14 to TRBJ2-7; no clear D gene. Germline V gene sequence: CDR1 SGHDN, CDR2 FVKESK. This CDR3 comprises 14 residues. V lost 5 bases to trimming and J lost 6 bases, with 17 bases between them. CDR3 region: CASSTRPKHPEQYF. As DNA, the CDR3 is TGTGCCAGCAGCACGAGGCCCAAGCACCCCGAGCAGTACTTC.

V gene TRBV11-2 combines with J gene TRBJ1-5; maybe TRBD1 (5 bases). The ends were cut back, 6 bases at V and 2 bases at J, with 17 bases in the middle. The V gene's germline CDR1 is SGHAT and CDR2 FQNNGV. The CDR3 extends over 16 amino acids. Here the CDR3 reads CASRQGTPGGNQPQHF. The CDR3 nucleotides read TGTGCCAGCAGACAAGGGACGCCTGGAGGCAATCAGCCCCAGCATTTT.

The sample holds a few counts of this clonotype. The V call is TRBV10-2, the J call TRBJ2-5; D gene uncertain. From germline, CDR1 is WSHSY and CDR2 SAAADI. This CDR3 comprises 13 residues. The germline V and J ends were trimmed by 0 bases and 4 bases, with 6 bases remaining between them. The CDR3 DNA reads as TGCGCCAGCAGTGAGTCGTGGGGAGAGACCCAGTACTTC. Translated, it gives CASSESWGETQYF.

V gene TRBV12-3 or TRBV12-4 combines with J gene TRBJ2-2; no definite D call. There are 13 residues in the CDR3. Between the trimmed V and J ends, which lost 8 bases and 0 bases, there was a span of 7 bases. The CDR3 bases are TGTGCCAGCGGAGTGACGAACACCGGGGAGCTGTTTTTT. Translated, it gives CASGVTNTGELFF.

This clonotype was detected only a few times. The rearrangement joins TRBV2 to TRBJ2-5, with D unclear. In germline, CDR1 is SNHLY, CDR2 FYNNEI. Trimming took off 2 bases at V and 4 bases at J, with 8 bases between the two ends. The CDR3 has 13 residues. CDR3 sequence reads: CASSEYGIETQYF. CDR3 bases: TGTGCCAGCAGTGAATATGGAATAGAGACCCAGTACTTC.